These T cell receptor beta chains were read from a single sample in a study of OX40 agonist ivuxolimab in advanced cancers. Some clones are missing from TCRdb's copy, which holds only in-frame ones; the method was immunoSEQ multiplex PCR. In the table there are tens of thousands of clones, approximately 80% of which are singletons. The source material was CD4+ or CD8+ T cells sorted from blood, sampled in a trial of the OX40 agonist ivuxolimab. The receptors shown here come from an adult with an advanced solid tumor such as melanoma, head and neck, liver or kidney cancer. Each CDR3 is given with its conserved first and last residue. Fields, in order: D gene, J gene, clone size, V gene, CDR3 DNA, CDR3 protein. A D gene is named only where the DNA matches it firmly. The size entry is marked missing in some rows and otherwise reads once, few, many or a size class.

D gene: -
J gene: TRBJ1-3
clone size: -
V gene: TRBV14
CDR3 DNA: TGTGCCAGCAGCCTTCGAGGCGGCACCATATATTTT
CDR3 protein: CASSLRGGTIYF

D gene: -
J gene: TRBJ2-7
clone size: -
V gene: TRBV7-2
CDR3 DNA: TGTGCCAGCAGCCAAGGACAGTTCTCTTCCTACGAGCAGTACTTC
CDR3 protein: CASSQGQFSSYEQYF

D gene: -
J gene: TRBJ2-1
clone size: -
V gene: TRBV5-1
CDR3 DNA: TGCGCCAGCAGCTTCCCGGGGGCGCGAATTGTAGACGAGCAGTTCTTC
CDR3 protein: CASSFPGARIVDEQFF

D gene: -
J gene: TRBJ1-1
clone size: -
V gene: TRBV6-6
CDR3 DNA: TGTGCCAGCAGTTACTCGAAGAGGAACACTGAAGCTTTCTTT
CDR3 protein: CASSYSKRNTEAFF

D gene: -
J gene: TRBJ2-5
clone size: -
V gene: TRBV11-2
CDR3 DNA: TGTGCCAGCAGCCCTCTTGGGGTGGCAGAGACCCAGTACTTC
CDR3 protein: CASSPLGVAETQYF

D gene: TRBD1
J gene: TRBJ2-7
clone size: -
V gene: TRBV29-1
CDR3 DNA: TGCAGCGCCCAACGGGACAGGCGGAACGAGCAGTACTTC
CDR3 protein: CSAQRDRRNEQYF

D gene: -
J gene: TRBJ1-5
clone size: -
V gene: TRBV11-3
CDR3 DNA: TGTGCCAGCAGTCCCCAGTGGGACCGAAATCAGCCCCAGCATTTT
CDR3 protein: CASSPQWDRNQPQHF

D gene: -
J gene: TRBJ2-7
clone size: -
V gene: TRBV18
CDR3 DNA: TGTGCCAGCTCGGGGGGACAGATTAGCTACGAGCAGTACTTC
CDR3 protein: CASSGGQISYEQYF

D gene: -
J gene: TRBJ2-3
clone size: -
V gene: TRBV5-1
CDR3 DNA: TGCGCCAGCTCCCTGGAGGGCGGACCTGCCTCCACAGATACGCAGTATTTT
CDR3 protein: CASSLEGGPASTDTQYF

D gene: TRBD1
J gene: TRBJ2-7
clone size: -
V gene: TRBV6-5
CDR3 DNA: TGTGCCAGCAGTTACCCCGGGACAGGGTTCCACGAGCAGTACTTC
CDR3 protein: CASSYPGTGFHEQYF

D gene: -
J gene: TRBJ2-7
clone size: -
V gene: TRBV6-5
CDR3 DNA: TGTGCCAGCAGGATCACTAGGGGCGAGCAGTACTTC
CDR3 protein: CASRITRGEQYF

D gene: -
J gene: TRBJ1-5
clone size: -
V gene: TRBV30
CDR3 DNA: TGTGCCTGGAGTGTGGGCGGGGAGCGCAATCAGCCCCAGCATTTT
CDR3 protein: CAWSVGGERNQPQHF

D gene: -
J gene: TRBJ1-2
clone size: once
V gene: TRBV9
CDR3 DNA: TGTGCCAGCATCCCGACGGGGGATGCCGAATCAACTACTTTTAACTATGGCTACACCTTC
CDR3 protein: CASIPTGDAESTTFNYGYTF

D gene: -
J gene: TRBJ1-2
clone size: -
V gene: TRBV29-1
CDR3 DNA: TGCAGCGTTGATTCAGCTAACTATGGCTACACCTTC
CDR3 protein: CSVDSANYGYTF

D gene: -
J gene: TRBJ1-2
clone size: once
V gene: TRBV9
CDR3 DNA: TGTGCCAGCAGCGCCGTCCCACCCGGGACAACTGATGGCTACACCTTC
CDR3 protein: CASSAVPPGTTDGYTF

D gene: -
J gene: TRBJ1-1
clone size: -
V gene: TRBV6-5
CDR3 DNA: TGTGCCAGCAAGCAAAGAGGTGAAGCTTTCTTT
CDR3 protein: CASKQRGEAFF

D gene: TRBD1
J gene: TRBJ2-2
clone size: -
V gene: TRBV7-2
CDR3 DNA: TGTGCCAGCAGCAGGGACAGGGGGTCGGGGGAGCTGTTTTTT
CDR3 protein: CASSRDRGSGELFF

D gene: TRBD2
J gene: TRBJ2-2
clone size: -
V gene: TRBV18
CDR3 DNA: TGTGCCAGCTCACCAAGGACTAGCGGGAGAGGTCCGAACACCGGGGAGCTGTTTTTT
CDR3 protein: CASSPRTSGRGPNTGELFF

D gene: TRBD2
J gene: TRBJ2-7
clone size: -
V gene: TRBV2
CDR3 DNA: TGTGCCAGCAGATTAACCACTAGCGGGGGCGAGCAGTACTTC
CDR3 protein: CASRLTTSGGEQYF

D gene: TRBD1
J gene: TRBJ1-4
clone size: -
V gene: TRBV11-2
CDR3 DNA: TGTGCCAGCAGCTCCCTCGGGACAGGGAATGAAAAACTGTTTTTT
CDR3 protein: CASSSLGTGNEKLFF

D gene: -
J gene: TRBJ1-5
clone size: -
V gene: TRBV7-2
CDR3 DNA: TGTGCCAGCAGCCAGGGGTTTTCCTTCAATCAGCCCCAGCATTTT
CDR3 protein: CASSQGFSFNQPQHF

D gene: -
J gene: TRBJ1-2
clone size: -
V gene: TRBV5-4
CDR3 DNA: TGTGCCAGCAGCCAGACCGGCAGGGGCCACGATGGGTACACCTTC
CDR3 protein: CASSQTGRGHDGYTF

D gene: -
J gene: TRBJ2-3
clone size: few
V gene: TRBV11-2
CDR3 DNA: TGTGCCAGCAGTACCGGGATAAAAGATACGCAGTATTTT
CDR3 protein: CASSTGIKDTQYF

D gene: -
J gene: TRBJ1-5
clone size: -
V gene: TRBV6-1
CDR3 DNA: TGTGCCAGCAGTGAAAAGGGGCCCACAGTCCTAATCAATCAGCCCCAGCATTTT
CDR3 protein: CASSEKGPTVLINQPQHF

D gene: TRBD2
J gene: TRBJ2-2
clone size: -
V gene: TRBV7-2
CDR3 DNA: TGTGCCAGCAGCTTAGGTGGGACTAGGGTGCTGTTTTTT
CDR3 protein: CASSLGGTRVLFF

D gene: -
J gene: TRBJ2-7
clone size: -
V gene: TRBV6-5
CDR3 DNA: TGTGCCAGCAGCCTCTGGGAAGGAGGGGAGCAGTACTTC
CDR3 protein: CASSLWEGGEQYF

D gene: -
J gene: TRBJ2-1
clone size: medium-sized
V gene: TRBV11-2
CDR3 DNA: TGTGCCAGCACCAGTTACAATGAGCAGTTCTTC
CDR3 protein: CASTSYNEQFF

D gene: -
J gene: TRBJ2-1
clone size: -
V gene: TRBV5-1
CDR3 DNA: TGCGCCAGCAGCGGGACTGCAGGATCTGTGGAGCAGTTCTTC
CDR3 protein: CASSGTAGSVEQFF